The 27 T cell receptor beta chains below come from one sample, sequenced in a study of early T cells in non-severe SARS-CoV-2 infection. TCRdb re-called the 5' RACE reads with MiXCR, one entry per CDR3 protein. The top ten hold roughly 7.8% of the sample, which has about 80,000 distinct CDR3 sequences, more than 5% seen once. Sequencing was carried out using whole blood. The receptors come from an adult who was a healthcare worker with PCR-confirmed SARS-CoV-2 infection or an uninfected control (not recorded which).

This clonotype was picked up many times. The gene calls are TRBV18 and TRBJ2-3; D could derive from TRBD1 or TRBD2 (5 bases each). Germline V gene sequence: CDR1 KGHSH, CDR2 LQKENI. The CDR3 sequence is 19 residues long. Trimming took 2 bases from V and 1 from J, leaving 22 bases between them. CDR3 sequence: CASSPILGSRGSGTDTQYF. CDR3 nucleotides: TGTGCCAGCTCACCAATCTTGGGTTCGAGGGGAAGTGGCACAGATACGCAGTATTTT.

This clonotype has just a few counts. The chain recombines TRBV29-1 with TRBJ2-3; D uncertain. Looked up from germline, CDR1 is SQVTM and CDR2 is ANQGSEA. This CDR3 has 11 residues. The germline V and J ends were trimmed by 3 bases and 0 bases, with 1 base remaining between them. CDR3 sequence: CSVESTDTQYF. In nucleotides, the CDR3 is TGCAGCGTTGAGAGCACAGATACGCAGTATTTT.

This clonotype was seen a handful of times. CDR3 sequence reads: CSGRQGNTGELFF. The CDR3 nucleotides read TGCAGCGGGAGACAGGGGAACACCGGGGAGCTGTTTTTT. J is TRBJ2-2 and V is TRBV29-1; TRBD1 agrees at 7 bases. Per the germline V gene, CDR1 is SQVTM and CDR2 is ANQGSEA. This CDR3 spans 13 amino acids. V gave up 7 bases and J gave up 1 base; unmatched junction bases: 3.

This clonotype was seen a handful of times. This rearrangement joins TRBV28 to TRBJ1-6; D is unclear. CDR3 length: 14 amino acids. The ends were cut back, 5 bases at V and 6 bases at J, with 11 bases in the middle. From germline, CDR1 is MDHEN and CDR2 SYDVKM. Here the CDR3 reads CASSLGLGNSPLHF. The CDR3 DNA reads as TGTGCCAGCAGTCTCGGACTAGGTAATTCACCCCTCCACTTT.

This clonotype was counted only a few times. This chain connects TRBV6-5 to TRBJ2-7; TRBD1 matches 8 bases. The CDR3 loop spans 15 amino acids. Trimming cost V 2 bases and J 4 bases; bases outside gene matches: 7. In germline, CDR1 is MNHEY, CDR2 SVGAGI. CDR3 sequence (DNA): TGTGCCAGCAGTTACGCCGGGACAGGAACATACGAGCAGTACTTC. It codes for CASSYAGTGTYEQYF.

In its sample, this clonotype was seen many times. This sequence joins TRBV4-2 and TRBJ2-7; 10 positions match TRBD2. Germline CDR1 is LGHNA and CDR2 is YNFKEQ. Trimming at V came to 1 base and at J to 0 bases, leaving 6 bases not matched to a gene. This CDR3 comprises 17 residues. The CDR3 DNA reads TGTGCCAGCAGCCAAGCCCTAGCGGGGGATAGCTCCTACGAGCAGTACTTC. This codes for CASSQALAGDSSYEQYF.

This clonotype was seen repeatedly, ten times or more. The chain recombines TRBV4-2 with TRBJ2-1; the D gene is possibly TRBD2 (5 bases). V was pared by 0 bases and J by 7 bases, with 7 bases between. In germline, CDR1 is LGHNA, CDR2 YNFKEQ. This CDR3 comprises 13 residues. CDR3 coding DNA: TGTGCCAGCAGCCAAGATGGGAGAAATGAGCAGTTCTTC. Residues: CASSQDGRNEQFF.

At least ten counts were recorded for this clonotype. This sequence joins TRBV11-3 and TRBJ2-1; tentative D call: TRBD1 (6 bases). The germline CDR1 and CDR2 sequences are SGHNT and YENEEA. The CDR3 loop spans 13 amino acids. With 3 bases removed from V and 13 bases from J, the gap between germline ends came to 16 bases. Here the CDR3 DNA reads TGTGCCAGCAGCTTGGGGGCCCACAGTCAACAGTTCTTC. This translates into CASSLGAHSQQFF.

This clonotype turned up a few times. V is TRBV5-6 and J is TRBJ1-1, with 8 bases matching TRBD1. After removal of 3 bases from V and 1 base from J, the junction contained 5 bases not matched to a gene. CDR1 SGHDT and CDR2 YYEEEE come from the germline V gene. The CDR3 runs to 15 residues. The DNA for the CDR3 is TGTGCCAGCAGCTCCGAAGGGACAGGGAACACTGAAGCTTTCTTT. As protein: CASSSEGTGNTEAFF. The complete variable domain, with remaining parts taken from reference TRBV5-6 and TRBJ1-1, reads DAGVTQSPTHLIKTRGQQVTLRCSPKSGHDTVSWYQQALGQGPQFIFQYYEEEERQRGNFPDRFSGHQFPNYSSELNVNALLLGDSALYLCASSSEGTGNTEAFFGQGTRLTVV.

The sample holds many counts of this clonotype. CDR3 sequence (DNA): TGCAGTGCGCGCGAAAGCCGGACTAGCGGGAGCTGGGGTGACGAGACCCAGTACTTC. Translating it yields CSARESRTSGSWGDETQYF. The gene calls are TRBV20-1 and TRBJ2-5; 13 bases align to TRBD2. The germline gives CDR1 DFQATT, CDR2 SNEGSKA (reference sequence). V lost 6 bases and J lost 5; bases outside the gene matches: 21. The CDR3 sequence is 19 residues long.

By its share, this clonotype is medium-sized. This rearrangement joins TRBV7-2 to TRBJ2-3; either TRBD1 or TRBD2 may fit D (5 bases each). Trimming pared 3 bases from V and 4 bases from J, leaving 17 bases between. From germline, CDR1 is SGHTA and CDR2 FQGNSA. The CDR3 is 16 residues long. The CDR3 DNA reads TGTGCCAGCAGCTTGACCGGGACGAACCGCGCAGATACGCAGTATTTT. Translated: CASSLTGTNRADTQYF. The whole variable domain, remainder taken from reference TRBV7-2 and TRBJ2-3, is GAGVSQSPSNKVTEKGKDVELRCDPISGHTALYWYRQSLGQGLEFLIYFQGNSAPDKSGLPSDRFSAERTGGSVSTLTIQRTQQEDSAVYLCASSLTGTNRADTQYFGPGTRLTVL.

Here the CDR3 DNA reads TGTGCCAGCAGCCAGGTGATCGGGGATTCACCCCTCCACTTT. Protein sequence: CASSQVIGDSPLHF. The V gene is TRBV3-1, the J gene TRBJ1-6; D gene uncertain. CDR3 size: 14 residues. Germline V gives CDR1 LGHDT, CDR2 YNNKEL (reference sequence). The V gene lost 3 bases and the J gene lost 8 bases, with 11 bases spanning the gap.

This clonotype has just a few counts. The chain couples TRBV6-1 to TRBJ2-4, with 10 bases fitting TRBD1. The CDR3 is made up of 18 amino acids. Germline-derived CDR1 and CDR2 are MNHNS and SASEGT. V shed 7 bases and J 3 bases; nucleotides not matched to a gene: 15. CDR3 coding DNA: TGTGCCAGCACCCTAAGGACAGGGGGAGTTTCTGTCAAAAACATTCAGTACTTC. This gives the protein CASTLRTGGVSVKNIQYF.

In this sample, this clonotype turned up many times. This chain joins TRBV12-3 or TRBV12-4 and TRBJ2-7; 9 bases are shared with TRBD1. This CDR3 is 14 amino acids long. The V gene end was trimmed by 6 bases and the J gene end by 4 bases; junction bases not matched to a gene: 7. CDR3 bases: TGTGCCAGCAGCCCGGGACAGGGTCGGTACGAGCAGTACTTC. Its protein is CASSPGQGRYEQYF.

This clonotype showed up many times. V is TRBV7-2 and J is TRBJ1-4, with 10 bases lining up with TRBD1. CDR3 size: 15 residues. The germline CDR1 and CDR2 sequences are SGHTA and FQGNSA. The V segment lost 1 base and the J segment 7 bases; nucleotides outside the gene matches: 3. CDR3 sequence (DNA): TGTGCCAGCAGCTTAGTAGGGACAGGGGTTGAAAAACTGTTTTTT. It translates to CASSLVGTGVEKLFF.

CDR3 residues: CASSPGRGLALFGEQFF. Here the CDR3 DNA reads TGTGCCAGCAGCCCGGGACGGGGGCTAGCGTTATTTGGTGAGCAGTTCTTC. The V and J genes are TRBV14 and TRBJ2-1, with D possibly being TRBD1 or TRBD2 (6 bases each). V gave up 4 bases and J gave up 9 bases, with 25 bases separating them. The CDR3 is 17 amino acids. Germline CDR1 is SGHDN and CDR2 is FVKESK.

This clonotype was seen more than once but under ten times. The chain has TRBV30 and TRBJ1-2; D may be TRBD1 (5 bases). The CDR3 loop spans 14 amino acids. Germline CDR1 is GTSNPN and CDR2 is SVGIG (reference sequence). The germline V and J ends were trimmed by 2 bases and 0 bases, with 10 bases remaining between them. The CDR3 protein is CAWSQGGANYGYTF. The CDR3 DNA sequence: TGTGCCTGGAGTCAAGGAGGGGCTAACTATGGCTACACCTTC.

This clonotype was found a few times. The chain recombines TRBV6-6 with TRBJ2-7, with a possible D match to TRBD2 (5 bases). Trimming stripped 0 bases from V and 0 bases from J, with 9 bases between. Germline CDR1 MNHNY, CDR2 SVGAGI (reference sequence). The CDR3 consists of 15 residues. The CDR3 sequence is CASSYSWRSSYEQYF. DNA of the CDR3: TGTGCCAGCAGTTACTCGTGGAGGTCCTCCTACGAGCAGTACTTC.

This clonotype has a handful of counts. The genes are TRBV7-2 and TRBJ2-7; D is possibly TRBD2 (5 bases). V lost 1 base and J lost 2, with 12 bases in between. The CDR3 extends over 15 amino acids. Germline lookup yields CDR1 SGHTA and CDR2 FQGNSA. This CDR3 reads CASSLGRGRAYEQYF. For the CDR3, the DNA is TGTGCCAGCAGCTTAGGCCGGGGTAGGGCCTACGAGCAGTACTTC.

In this sample, this clonotype turned up many times. This chain uses TRBV6-5 with TRBJ1-6, with D unclear. In germline, CDR1 is MNHEY, CDR2 SVGAGI. The CDR3 sequence is 13 residues long. Trimming left V 1 base short and J 6 bases short, with 4 bases between. The CDR3 nucleotides are TGTGCCAGCAGTTACTTTGGTAATTCACCCCTCCACTTT. Amino acids: CASSYFGNSPLHF.

The rearrangement links TRBV4-1 to TRBJ2-3; D is ambiguous. Looked up from germline, CDR1 is MGHRA and CDR2 is YSYEKL. This CDR3 contains 14 residues. The V and J ends lost 6 bases and 0 bases respectively, with 10 bases between them. This CDR3 reads CASRGRISTDTQYF. The CDR3 bases are TGCGCCAGCAGGGGAAGGATAAGCACAGATACGCAGTATTTT.

On this clonotype: This may be a read error: a much more frequent sequence differs by one nucleotide. This chain connects TRBV6-1 to TRBJ2-2; 7 nucleotides align to TRBD1. This CDR3 is 17 amino acids long. Germline trimming cut 2 bases from V and 0 bases from J; bases unmatched to any gene: 6. CDR1 MNHNS and CDR2 SASEGT come from the germline V gene. As DNA, the CDR3 is TGTGCCAGCAGTGAATGGGGGACAGCTTCGAACACCGGGGAGCTGTTTTTT. This translates into CASSEWGTASNTGELFF.

This clonotype was recorded many times. V usage is TRBV2 and J usage is TRBJ2-3, with D perhaps matching TRBD2 (6 bases). V was clipped by 5 bases and J by 1 base, with 10 bases between them. Germline V gene sequence: CDR1 SNHLY, CDR2 FYNNEI. The CDR3 is 14 residues long. CDR3 protein: CASSLAIRTDTQYF. The CDR3 DNA sequence: TGTGCCAGCAGTCTAGCGATCCGCACAGATACGCAGTATTTT.

This clonotype was counted only a few times. The chain recombines TRBV7-8 with TRBJ1-1, with D unresolved. Deletions cut 0 bases from V and 1 base from J, with 9 bases between. This CDR3 is 15 amino acids long. Germline V gives CDR1 SGHVS, CDR2 FQNEAQ. CDR3 DNA: TGTGCCAGCAGCTTAGCATGGCGGAAGAACACTGAAGCTTTCTTT. Translation: CASSLAWRKNTEAFF.

This clonotype came up many times. CDR3 DNA: TGTGCCAGCAGCTCGACGGTGGGGGGCACGGACGAGCAGTACTTC. Translated, it gives CASSSTVGGTDEQYF. The chain joins TRBV5-5 to TRBJ2-7; D might be TRBD1 or TRBD2, each matching 6 bases. Trimming stripped 3 bases from V and 5 bases from J, with 18 bases between. The V gene's germline CDR1 is SGHKS and CDR2 YYEKEE (reference sequence). This CDR3 is 15 amino acids long.

This chain joins TRBV5-6 and TRBJ1-6, with 9 bases that match TRBD1. Germline values: CDR1 SGHDT, CDR2 YYEEEE. J gave up 7 bases and V 4 bases, and 9 bases lay outside the gene matches. The CDR3 consists of 16 residues. The CDR3 nucleotides are TGTGCCAGCAGCCGGGACAGGGTTGCCGTAAATTCACCCCTCCACTTT. Its protein is CASSRDRVAVNSPLHF.

The chain employs TRBV20-1 and TRBJ2-3, with 8 nucleotides matching TRBD2. The V gene end was trimmed by 6 bases and the J gene end by 4 bases; junction bases not matched to a gene: 9. The CDR3 length is 14 residues. Germline assignment: CDR1 DFQATT and CDR2 SNEGSKA (reference sequence). The CDR3 region is CSARQSGGADTQYF. In DNA form, the CDR3 reads TGCAGTGCGAGGCAAAGCGGGGGAGCAGATACGCAGTATTTT.